Listed here are 6 T cell receptor beta chains from one sample, sequenced in a study of cytomegalovirus exposure and HLA in healthy donors (dated by TCRdb to the late 2010s). Library method: the immunoSEQ multiplex PCR assay. The multiplex PCR relied on a mix of 60 forward primers for TCR Vbeta segments and 13 reverse primers for TCR Jbeta segments. TCRdb took over this immuneACCESS table, retaining in-frame rearrangements with V and J assigned. Such tables are incomplete; in checked studies, under half of the missing clones stem from an unresolved V gene, and the remainder is unexplained. The sample records approximately 110,000 clones, about 82% of which are singletons. In total, the top ten clones hold about 2% of the sample. Sequences were obtained from PBMCs. The source is a man aged 45-65 years in good health and CMV-seronegative.

The genes are TRBV6-6 and TRBJ2-2; D unresolved. Germline V gene sequence: CDR1 MNHNY, CDR2 SVGAGI (reference sequence). This CDR3 has 13 residues. V shed 6 bases and J shed 3 bases, with 8 bases lying between them. This chain's CDR3 is CASSRGHTGELFF. As DNA, the CDR3 is TGTGCCAGCAGCCGAGGCCACACCGGGGAGCTGTTTTTT.

The chain couples TRBV9 to TRBJ1-2; TRBD1 might be the D (6 bases). The CDR3 runs 16 residues. Trimming pared 3 bases from V and 1 base from J, leaving 16 bases between. The germline gives CDR1 SGDLS, CDR2 YYNGEE. CDR3 sequence (DNA): TGTGCCAGCAGCGCCCCAGCGGGACAAATTAACTATGGCTACACCTTC. Its translation is CASSAPAGQINYGYTF.

This chain uses TRBV2 with TRBJ1-2, with D possibly TRBD1 on 5 matching bases. Germline V gene lookup returns CDR1 SNHLY and CDR2 FYNNEI. V was clipped by 6 bases and J by 7 bases, with 15 bases between them. This CDR3 is 13 amino acids long. The CDR3 sequence: CASSAGRGGGYTF. DNA for the CDR3: TGTGCCAGCAGCGCTGGACGGGGGGGTGGCTACACCTTC. Complete variable domain (other parts from reference TRBV2 and TRBJ1-2): EPEVTQTPSHQVTQMGQEVILRCVPISNHLYFYWYRQILGQKVEFLVSFYNNEISEKSEIFDDQFSVERPDGSNFTLKIRSTKLEDSAMYFCASSAGRGGGYTFGSGTRLTVV.

The chain uses TRBV7-7 and TRBJ2-5; D possibly corresponds to TRBD2 (6 bases). V dropped 8 bases and J dropped 2 bases, with 12 bases sitting between them. The CDR3 consists of 13 residues. The germline V gene has CDR1 SSHAT and CDR2 FNYEAQ (reference sequence). The CDR3, as DNA: TGTGCCAGCCAGGAGGGAGGTCAAGAGACCCAGTACTTC. This gives the protein CASQEGGQETQYF.

The chain has TRBV29-1 and TRBJ1-1; possibly TRBD1 for D (5 bases). Germline CDR1 is SQVTM and CDR2 is ANQGSEA. The CDR3 runs to 14 residues. V was shortened by 7 bases and J by 4 bases, with 19 bases between the two germline ends. DNA for the CDR3: TGCAGCGGCCTAGTCTCACGGGGGGGCACTGAAGCTTTCTTT. Amino acids: CSGLVSRGGTEAFF.

The chain links TRBV4-1 to TRBJ1-1; 8 positions agree with TRBD1. V shed 3 bases, J shed 0 bases, and the junction held 3 bases outside the gene matches. Looked up from germline, CDR1 is MGHRA and CDR2 is YSYEKL. There are 15 residues in the CDR3. The DNA for the CDR3 is TGCGCCAGCAGCCACCCGACAGGGGTGAACACTGAAGCTTTCTTT. Translated, it gives CASSHPTGVNTEAFF.